This T cell receptor beta chain was profiled in a study of blood T cell repertoires in COVID-19. As for the study in general: COVID-19 samples, acute and convalescent, were from the United States, Italy and Spain.

The germline CDR1 and CDR2 sequences are MDHEN and SYDVKM. The junction had 4 bases not matched to a gene; V was cut back by 1 base and J by 3 bases. There are 18 residues in the CDR3. Assay: immunoSEQ multiplex PCR; the TCRdb copy retains only in-frame clones and omits some. The table has roughly 100,000 clones, roughly nine tenths seen once. The V gene is TRBV28, the J gene TRBJ2-1; 15 bases fit TRBD2. Sequencing used peripheral blood. The clonotype originates from a human donor in a cohort sampled during active COVID-19. The chain's CDR3 is CASSLLSGLAGGYNEQFF. CDR3 nucleotides: TGTGCCAGCAGTTTATTGTCGGGACTAGCGGGAGGCTACAATGAGCAGTTCTTC. Complete variable domain (other parts from reference TRBV28 and TRBJ2-1): DVKVTQSSRYLVKRTGEKVFLECVQDMDHENMFWYRQDPGLGLRLIYFSYDVKMKEKGDIPEGYSVSREKKERFSLILESASTNQTSMYLCASSLLSGLAGGYNEQFFGPGTRLTVL.